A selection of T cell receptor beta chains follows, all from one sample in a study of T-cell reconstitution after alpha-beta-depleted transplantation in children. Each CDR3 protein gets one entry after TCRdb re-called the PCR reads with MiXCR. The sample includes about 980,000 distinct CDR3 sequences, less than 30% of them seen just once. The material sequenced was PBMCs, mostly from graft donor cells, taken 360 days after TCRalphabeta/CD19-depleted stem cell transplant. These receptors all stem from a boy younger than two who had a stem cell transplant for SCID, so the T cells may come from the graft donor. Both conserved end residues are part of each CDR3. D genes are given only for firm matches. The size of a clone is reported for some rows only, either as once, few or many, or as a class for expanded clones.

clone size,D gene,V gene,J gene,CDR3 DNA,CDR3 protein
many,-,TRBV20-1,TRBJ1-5,TGCAGTGCTAGCTATAGCAATCAGCCCCAGCATTTT,CSASYSNQPQHF
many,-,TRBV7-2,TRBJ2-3,TGTGCCAGCAGCTTAGTCAGAGGAAAGGGAGATACGCAGTATTTT,CASSLVRGKGDTQYF
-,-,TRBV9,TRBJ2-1,TGTGCCAGCAGCGTAGGGGCAGCCTCCTACAATGAGCAGTTCTTC,CASSVGAASYNEQFF
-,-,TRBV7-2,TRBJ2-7,TGTGCCAGCAGCTTGATTGGGAACGAGCAGTACTTC,CASSLIGNEQYF
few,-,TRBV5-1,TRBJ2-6,TGCGCCAGCAGGTCGGACGGACCCTCTGGGGCCAACGTCCTGACTTTC,CASRSDGPSGANVLTF
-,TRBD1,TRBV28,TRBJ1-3,TGTGCCAGCATTCGAGACAGGGTCGGAAACACCATATATTTT,CASIRDRVGNTIYF
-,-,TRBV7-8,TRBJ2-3,TGTGCCAGCGCCTGGGGGGCGATGGCAGATACGCAGTATTTT,CASAWGAMADTQYF
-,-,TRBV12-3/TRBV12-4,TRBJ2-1,TGTGCCAGCAGTATACTAAGACAGGTCGGCTACAATGAGCAGTTCTTC,CASSILRQVGYNEQFF
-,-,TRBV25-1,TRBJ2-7,TGTGCCAGCATACGGGGGTCAGGCGAGCAGTACTTC,CASIRGSGEQYF
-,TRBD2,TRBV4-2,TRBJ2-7,TGTGCCAGCAGCCCAAAGGGGAGGGATCCCCCCTACGAGCAGTACTTC,CASSPKGRDPPYEQYF
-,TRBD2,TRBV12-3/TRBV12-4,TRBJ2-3,TGTGCCAGCAGGATAGCGGGGGGAGGGGATACGCAGTATTTT,CASRIAGGGDTQYF
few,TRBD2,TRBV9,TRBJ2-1,TGTGCCATCAATTGCCCGCGGACTAGCGGGGGGGGAAATGAGCAGTTCTTC,CAINCPRTSGGGNEQFF
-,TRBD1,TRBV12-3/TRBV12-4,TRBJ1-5,TGTGCCAGCAGGCGACAGGGGTCTAATCAGCCCCAGCATTTT,CASRRQGSNQPQHF
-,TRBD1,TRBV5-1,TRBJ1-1,TGCGCCAGCAGCACCCTTACAGGGGGGACTGAAGCTTTCTTT,CASSTLTGGTEAFF
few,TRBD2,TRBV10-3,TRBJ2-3,TGTGCCATCAGTGGGACTAGTTTCTTATCTAGCACAGATACGCAGTATTTT,CAISGTSFLSSTDTQYF
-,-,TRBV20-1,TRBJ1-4,TGCAGTGCTAGAGATCGGAGGGGGAATGAAAAACTGTTTTTT,CSARDRRGNEKLFF
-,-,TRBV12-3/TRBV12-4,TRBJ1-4,TGTGCCAGCAGTTTCCGACCAACTAATGAAAAACTGTTTTTT,CASSFRPTNEKLFF
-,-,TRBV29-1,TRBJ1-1,TGCAGCGTTACTGAAACCGACCCTGAAGCTTTCTTT,CSVTETDPEAFF
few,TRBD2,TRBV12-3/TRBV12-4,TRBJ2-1,TGTGCCAGCAGGATTAGCGGGAGGGCAGGAAATGAGCAGTTCTTC,CASRISGRAGNEQFF
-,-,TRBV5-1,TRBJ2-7,TGTGCCAGCAGTTTAGTGCAGGGAACCTACGAGCAGTACTTC,CASSLVQGTYEQYF
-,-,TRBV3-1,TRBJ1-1,TGTGCCAGCAGCCAAGATCCCCCGGGGGTGGTAACTGAAGCTTTCTTT,CASSQDPPGVVTEAFF
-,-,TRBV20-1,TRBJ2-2,TGCAGTGCTAGTTCGGGGAACACCGGGGAGCTGTTTTTT,CSASSGNTGELFF
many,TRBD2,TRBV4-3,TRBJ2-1,TGCGCCAGCAGCCAAGAAATAGCGGGGGGTTTGGATGAGCAGTTCTTC,CASSQEIAGGLDEQFF
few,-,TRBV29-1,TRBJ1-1,TGCAGCGGTTTGGAAGGAGAAGCTTTCTTT,CSGLEGEAFF
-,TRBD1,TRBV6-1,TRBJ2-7,TGTGCCAGCGGGCCTAGGACAGGCCGGAACGAGCAGTACTTC,CASGPRTGRNEQYF
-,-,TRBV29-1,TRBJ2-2,TGCAGCGCGGAAACCCGAGTTGATAATCAAAGGGGGGAGCTGTTTTTT,CSAETRVDNQRGELFF